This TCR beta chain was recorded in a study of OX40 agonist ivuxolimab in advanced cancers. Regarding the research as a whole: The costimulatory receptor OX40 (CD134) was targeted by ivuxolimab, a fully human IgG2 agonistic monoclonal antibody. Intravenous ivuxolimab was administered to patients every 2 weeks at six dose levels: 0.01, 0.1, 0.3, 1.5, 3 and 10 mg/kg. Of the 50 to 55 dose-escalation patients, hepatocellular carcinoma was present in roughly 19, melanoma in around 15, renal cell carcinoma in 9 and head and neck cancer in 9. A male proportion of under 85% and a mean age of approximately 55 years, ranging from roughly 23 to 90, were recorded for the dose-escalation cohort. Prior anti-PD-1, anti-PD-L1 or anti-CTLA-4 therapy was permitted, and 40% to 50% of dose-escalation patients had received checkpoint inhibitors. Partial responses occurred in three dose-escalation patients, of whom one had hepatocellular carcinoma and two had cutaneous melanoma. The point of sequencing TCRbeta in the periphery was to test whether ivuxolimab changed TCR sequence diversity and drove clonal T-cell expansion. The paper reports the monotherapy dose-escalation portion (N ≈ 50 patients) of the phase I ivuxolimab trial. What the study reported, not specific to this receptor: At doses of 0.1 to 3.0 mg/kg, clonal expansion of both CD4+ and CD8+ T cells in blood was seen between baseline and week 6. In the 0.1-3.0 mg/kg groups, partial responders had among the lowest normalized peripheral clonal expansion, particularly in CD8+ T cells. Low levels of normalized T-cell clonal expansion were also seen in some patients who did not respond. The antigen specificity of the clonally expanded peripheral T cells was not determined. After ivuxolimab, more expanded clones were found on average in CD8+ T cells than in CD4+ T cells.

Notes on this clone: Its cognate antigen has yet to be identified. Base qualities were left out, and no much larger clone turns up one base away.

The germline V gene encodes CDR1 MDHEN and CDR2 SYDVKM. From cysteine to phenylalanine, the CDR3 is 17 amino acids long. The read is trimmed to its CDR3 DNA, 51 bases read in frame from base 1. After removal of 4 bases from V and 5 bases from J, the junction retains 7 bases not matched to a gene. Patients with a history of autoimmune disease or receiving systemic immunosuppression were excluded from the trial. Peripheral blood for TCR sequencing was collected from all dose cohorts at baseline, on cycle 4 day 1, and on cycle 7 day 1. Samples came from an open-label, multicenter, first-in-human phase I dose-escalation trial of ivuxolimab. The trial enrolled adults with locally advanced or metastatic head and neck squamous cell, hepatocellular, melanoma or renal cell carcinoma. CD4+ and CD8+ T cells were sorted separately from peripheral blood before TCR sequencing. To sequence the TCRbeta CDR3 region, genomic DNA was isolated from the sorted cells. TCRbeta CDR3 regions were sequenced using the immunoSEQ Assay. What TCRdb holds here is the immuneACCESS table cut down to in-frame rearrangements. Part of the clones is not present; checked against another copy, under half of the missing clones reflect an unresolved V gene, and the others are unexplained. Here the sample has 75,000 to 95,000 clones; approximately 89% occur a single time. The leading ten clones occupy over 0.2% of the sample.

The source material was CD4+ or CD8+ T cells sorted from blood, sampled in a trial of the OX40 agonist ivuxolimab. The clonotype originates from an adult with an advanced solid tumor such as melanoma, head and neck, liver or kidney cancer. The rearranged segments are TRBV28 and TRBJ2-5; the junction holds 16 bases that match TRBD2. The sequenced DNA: TGTGCCAGCAGTTCGGGACTAGCGGGGGGGTACTGGGAGACCCAGTACTTC. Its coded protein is CASSSGLAGGYWETQYF.